The T cell receptor (beta chain) described here comes from a study of human T cells and chemical hapten exposure. Study-wide results and limits: The study found that DPC sensitization did not change TCRs above 1 in 1000 frequency.

CDR3 length equals 13 residues. The germline V and J ends were trimmed by 0 bases and 11 bases, with 14 bases remaining between them. Germline CDR1 reads ENHRY; CDR2 reads SYGVKD. How the authors handled the data: Across samples, TCR counts had a median of about 92,000 and ranged from 23,224 to 690,600. Using its own MiXCR run on the RACE reads, TCRdb lists one record per CDR3 protein. TCRdb assigned the V and J calls; the authors' analysis was not used. The sample lists over 300,000 distinct CDR3 sequences, 5.1% occurring once. The time point is: pre-sensitization, week 0. Treatment denoted: therapeutic diphenylcyclopropenone sensitization with weekly scalp DPC. This clonotype was observed many times. Its antigen is still unknown.

This clonotype originated in a woman aged 50 to 60 with alopecia areata. Some clones in this sample may be carry-over from other donors' samples. The specimen was whole blood, collected in connection with sensitization to the hapten diphenylcyclopropenone (DPC). V is TRBV10-3 and J is TRBJ2-7, with a possible D match to TRBD1 (5 bases). CDR3 protein: CAISESGAAPEYF. The DNA of the CDR3 is TGTGCCATCAGTGAGTCTGGGGCGGCACCCGAGTACTTC.